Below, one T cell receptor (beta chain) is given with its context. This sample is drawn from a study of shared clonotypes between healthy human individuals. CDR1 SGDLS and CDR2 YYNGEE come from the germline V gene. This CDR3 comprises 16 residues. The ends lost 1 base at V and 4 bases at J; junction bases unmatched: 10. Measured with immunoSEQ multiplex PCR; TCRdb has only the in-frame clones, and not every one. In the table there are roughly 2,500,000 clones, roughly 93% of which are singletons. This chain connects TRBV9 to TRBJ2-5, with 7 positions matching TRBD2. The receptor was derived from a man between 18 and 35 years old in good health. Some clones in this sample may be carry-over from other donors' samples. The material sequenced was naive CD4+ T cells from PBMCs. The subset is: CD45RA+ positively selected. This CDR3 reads CASSVMRGRYRETQYF. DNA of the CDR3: TGTGCCAGCAGCGTAATGCGCGGGAGATATCGAGAGACCCAGTACTTC.